The text below deals with one T cell receptor (beta chain). The clone's antigen remains unknown. No base qualities exist here, and no much larger clone lies one base off it. This entry belongs to a study of cytomegalovirus exposure and HLA in healthy donors (dated by TCRdb to the late 2010s). For context, the study as a whole: An earlier analysis of some 620 of the donors reported 250 to 350 Gb of sequence data and 117 million unique TCR beta sequences obtained from approximately 180 million T cells. About 300 gigabases of sequencing data and approximately 85 million unique TCR sequences were included in an early release covering 500 to 750 HLA-typed donors. Of the 300 to 450 genotyped donors, over 80% were placed in the genetic ancestry cluster associated with self-reported Caucasian donors. The study aimed to test whether signatures of past pathogen exposure could be identified by cataloging public T cell receptors. The T cell repertoires of 666 subjects were profiled by immunosequencing and related to cytomegalovirus serostatus. A separate validation cohort of 100 to 150 different subjects was used in addition to the approximately 610-subject first cohort. The study combined high-throughput TCR immunosequencing, statistical association of individual TCRs with disease status, and machine learning to predict cytomegalovirus infection status. A later analysis re-analyzed previously published TCR beta repertoires from 600 to 850 donors and added high-resolution HLA genotyping to study TCR occurrence patterns. In the later analysis, no new phenotypic data were used to find candidate immune exposures; instead, reliance was placed on TCR beta sequences and their occurrence across donors. An earlier analysis of some 500 of the donors used high-throughput TCR beta sequencing to judge whether each TCR beta V gene segment behaved as functional or pseudogenic. Donor age, sex, ethnicity and CMV serostatus were collected together with the repertoire data. A later genetic analysis took genome-wide SNP genotypes for about 60% of the roughly 670 donors and used that subset as a discovery cohort. All discovery cohort repertoires had been generated using a single sequencing platform. HLA typing covered class I and class II loci at four-digit resolution. The number of typed donors differed by locus: roughly 629-640 for A, B, C, DRB1 and DQB1; 522 for DQA1; approximately 600 for DPA1; and about 450 for DPB1. Roughly five DR-DQ haplotypes were handled as single units for association and clustering because linkage in the cohort was strong. Among roughly 400 genotyped donors of the cohort, an average of approximately 220,000 unique TCR beta nucleotide sequences was sequenced per donor, of which about 18% were non-productive. What the research found in general, with its limitations: The authors suggested that the approach could potentially be extended to other disease states and immunological phenotypes. According to a later analysis, most CMV-associated TCR beta chains appeared to be HLA-restricted, and the HLA associations seemed to be driven largely by CMV exposure. A group of highly shared sequence variants was considered likely to be a technical artifact of the sequencing pipeline. The study gave a list of 150 to 200 TCR beta chains associated with cytomegalovirus. In a later analysis, several top co-occurrence clusters were reported to appear linked to parvovirus B19, influenza, CMV and Epstein-Barr virus. The earlier analysis of fewer than 750 of the donors excluded 15 to 20 rarely observed V segments, including chromosome 9 orphons, because counts were too low. Because HLA typing was missing for some donors at each locus, association tests included only the typed subset. In vitro tests confirmed that a few of the cytomegalovirus-associated TCR beta chains recognize cytomegalovirus antigens. A further reported finding was that TCR beta sequences accurately predicted the HLA-A and HLA-B alleles for most subjects in the first cohort. Because the 87-base-pair reads could not distinguish some IMGT-functional V segments, including TRBV6-2 and TRBV6-3, those segments were excluded. Sequencing depth was assumed to be roughly uniform across donors in the presence/absence analyses, though that assumption may not hold. Compared with equally common non-associated chains, HLA-associated TCR beta chains in a later analysis were more clonally expanded and had lower generation probabilities. This cohort had only TCR beta chains sequenced, and the lack of alpha or paired-chain data limited which features could be detected. A later analysis found that TCR association rates varied across HLA loci, with DRB1 alleles showing the most associated TCRs and HLA-C alleles the fewest. Across donors, most TCR sequences were observed very rarely, whereas some public TCRs were present in many individuals. The only immune exposure information available for the cohort was CMV serostatus. In a later genetic analysis, fewer N-insertions in productive TCRs were reported among donors in an Asian-associated ancestry cluster than the 666-donor mean. Linkage disequilibrium might explain the correlated functional status among segregating V segments, but an unknown experimental factor could not be excluded. The classifier was reported to diagnose cytomegalovirus status with high specificity and sensitivity in both the original cohort and the validation cohort. Assigning TCR associations to individual alleles was difficult when HLA alleles, especially DR and DQ, strongly co-occurred. An association between a missense DCLRE1C variant and V-gene and J-gene trimming of TCR beta chains was found in a later genetic analysis and replicated in an independent cohort. A later analysis associated 15,000 to 20,000 TCR beta sequences with specific HLA alleles at a false discovery rate of 0.05. In an earlier analysis of a few hundred of the donors, most TCR beta V segments were observed in productive rearrangements about 87% or about 30% of the time, broadly matching IMGT annotations.

The cohort was made up of around 720 healthy bone marrow donors. At the time of sampling, all cohort members were nominally healthy, though unrecorded immune exposures were likely present. The donor was CMV seronegative and belonged to the group of approximately 320 seronegative cohort members. A peripheral blood sample was provided by each donor, and peripheral blood mononuclear cells were used for TCR beta sequencing. Genomic DNA was extracted from the blood cell samples with the Qiagen DNeasy Blood Extraction Kit. The library relied on the immunoSEQ multiplex PCR assay. The multiplex PCR relied on a mix of 60 forward primers for TCR Vbeta segments and 13 reverse primers for TCR Jbeta segments. The CDR3 region of rearranged TCR beta genes was amplified from genomic DNA with a multiplex PCR assay. The amplified TCR beta libraries were sequenced on the Illumina HiSeq System as 87-base-pair reads. Regarding the original processing steps: A later analysis tallied 70 million to 100 million unique TCR beta chains across the 610 or so repertoires, and some 12 million of those chains were shared by two or more donors. To remove PCR and sequencing errors, raw reads were error-corrected and collapsed into unique sequences using a nearest-neighbor algorithm that merged closely related sequences. Alignment of CDR3 sequences to IMGT reference sequences was used to assign V, D and J gene segments. For a sequence to be retained, a match of at least six nucleotides was required to both a V gene segment and a J gene segment. A rearrangement was called productive if the CDR3 had no stop codons and remained in frame with V and J, and every other rearrangement was called non-productive. Following IMGT convention, CDR3 was defined as the stretch from the second conserved V-encoded cysteine up to the conserved J-encoded phenylalanine. The earlier analysis of some 580 of the donors excluded any sequence lacking an unambiguous match to a single V gene segment. In an earlier analysis of 587 of the donors, V segments were called functional above 56.7% productive rearrangements and were called segregating when the between-donor standard deviation exceeded 5%. A statistical classification framework was developed to diagnose cytomegalovirus status using the catalog of TCR beta chain sequences. V and J gene assignment, in a later analysis, came from comparing TCR nucleotide sequences with IMGT/GENE-DB human TR gene sequences. In a later analysis, CDR3 sequences and most-parsimonious VDJ recombination scenarios were assigned using the TCRdist pipeline. A later analysis defined each TCR beta chain by its CDR3 amino acid sequence plus V-gene family, and excluded reads lacking a unique V-gene family. In a later analysis, 450 to 600 highly shared, low-generation-probability nucleotide sequences were removed to address suspected cross-contamination and a sequencing artifact. In a later analysis, a clonal expansion index was calculated for each public chain from normalized within-repertoire ranks of inferred template counts. In a later analysis, generation probabilities were computed using a VDJ recombination model fitted to out-of-frame rearrangements, and the results were checked against IGoR. In a later analysis, TCR-TCR, TCR-HLA and TCR-CMV co-occurrence was scored with hypergeometric tests, and a repertoire-size bias correction was applied to TCR pairs. In a later analysis, false discovery rates were estimated by permuting HLA or CMV assignments 20 times. In a later analysis, co-occurring TCRs were grouped using DBSCAN, and TCRdist sequence similarity was added for clustering within HLA-allele-positive subsets. Repertoires with fewer than 30,000 or more than 120,000 public chains, plus five repertoires with anomalous nucleotide sharing, were excluded from co-occurrence clustering. TCRdb limited this immuneACCESS table to in-frame rearrangements with V and J called. A share of clones is missing; checked studies link under half to unresolved V genes, and the rest is unexplained. That table gives V, J and clone size, and the DNA gave D and trimming. This sample is represented by roughly 170,000 clones; approximately 80% of them were singletons. The ten largest clones add up to under 1.5% of the sample.

Trimming accounts for 6 bases at V and 2 bases at J, while the number of junction bases matched to no gene is 4. From its cysteine to its phenylalanine, the CDR3 spans 14 amino acids. Of all the DNA, just the CDR3 is kept, 42 bases in frame from base 1. The germline V gene specifies SGHTA as CDR1 and FQGNSA as CDR2. This chain joins TRBV7-2 to TRBJ2-7; TRBD2 agrees with 10 junctional bases. The receptor comes from a man aged 25-45 years in good health and CMV-seronegative. The sequenced sample consisted of PBMCs. The nucleotides are TGTGCCAGCAGACATCTAGCGGGAGCCTACGAGCAGTACTTC. Translated, this gives CASRHLAGAYEQYF.